The clone carrying this TCR beta chain was seen a single time. As handled by the study authors: Reference gene primers were amplified, and this amplification served to estimate nucleated cell counts. The data were produced by immunoSEQ multiplex PCR, yet TCRdb's version contains in-frame clones alone and is incomplete. That table furnishes V, J and clone size, whereas the DNA furnished D and trimming. This table holds about 150,000 clones, approximately 85% found once. These data originate in a study of blood T cell repertoires in COVID-19. Looking at the study overall: COVID-19 samples from acute and convalescent phases originated in the United States, Italy and Spain. T cells, B-cell-depleted T cells, or PBMCs supplied cDNA or gDNA.

In Seattle, patients joined the study during active infection and were tracked longitudinally. Trimming took 4 bases from V and 4 from J; bases not matched to a gene: 3. From germline, CDR1 is KGHSH and CDR2 LQKENI. This CDR3 comprises 15 residues. Sequencing was done on a sample of peripheral blood. The chain carries TRBV18 and TRBJ2-5, with 13 bases identical to TRBD2. This receptor was taken from a woman between 55 and 75 years old with COVID-19, enrolled during active disease. DNA of the CDR3: TGTGCCAGCTCACAAGGACTAGCGGGGGTAGAGACCCAGTACTTC. This sequence encodes CASSQGLAGVETQYF.